One sample yielded the 17 T cell receptor beta chains listed below, sequenced in a study of blood T cells in healthy people across ages. Next came a second PCR, run for about 7 to 12 cycles, which used a sample-barcoded 5' primer along with a J-beta primer mix. Each CDR3 protein gets one entry after TCRdb re-called the 5' RACE reads with MiXCR. The repertoire holds fewer than 700,000 distinct CDR3 sequences, less than 60% seen once, with about 22% in the top ten. The sequenced sample was blood. The receptor source for this set is an older man in good health.

V gene TRBV11-2 combines with J gene TRBJ2-1; D not certain. CDR1 is SGHAT and CDR2 is FQNNGV in the germline V gene. This CDR3 has 16 residues. Trimming pared 3 bases from V and 0 bases from J, leaving 12 bases between. CDR3 nucleotide sequence: TGTGCCAGCAGCTTGGCTAGGACGGGCTCCTACAATGAGCAGTTCTTC. Its protein product is CASSLARTGSYNEQFF. Full variable domain (rest looked up from reference TRBV11-2 and TRBJ2-1): EAGVAQSPRYKIIEKRQSVAFWCNPISGHATLYWYQQILGQGPKLLIQFQNNGVVDDSQLPKDRFSAERLKGVDSTLKIQPAKLEDSAVYLCASSLARTGSYNEQFFGPGTRLTVL.

This chain uses TRBV7-2 with TRBJ1-3, with D uncertain. CDR1 and CDR2 from the germline V gene are SGHTA and FQGNSA. The length of the CDR3 is 14 residues. The V gene lost 6 bases and the J gene lost 0 bases, with 9 bases spanning the gap. CDR3 coding DNA: TGTGCCAGCAGGGCGGGCAGCTCTGGAAACACCATATATTTT. Translating it yields CASRAGSSGNTIYF. Complete variable domain (other parts from reference TRBV7-2 and TRBJ1-3): GAGVSQSPSNKVTEKGKDVELRCDPISGHTALYWYRQSLGQGLEFLIYFQGNSAPDKSGLPSDRFSAERTGGSVSTLTIQRTQQEDSAVYLCASRAGSSGNTIYFGEGSWLTVV.

The chain has TRBV7-2 and TRBJ2-7; D may be TRBD2 (5 bases). CDR3 length: 12 amino acids. The germline CDR1 and CDR2 sequences are SGHTA and FQGNSA. Trimming took 3 bases from V and 6 from J, leaving 9 bases between them. CDR3 protein: CASSFPGSEQYF. The CDR3 DNA reads TGTGCCAGCAGCTTCCCGGGGAGCGAGCAGTACTTC.

The chain joins TRBV3-1 to TRBJ2-1; 7 nucleotides align to TRBD2. V was clipped by 5 bases and J by 6 bases; unmatched bases: 7. The CDR3 has 14 residues. In germline, CDR1 is LGHDT, CDR2 YNNKEL (reference sequence). DNA of the CDR3: TGTGCCAGCAGCGATCGACTAGCTGGCAATGAGCAGTTCTTC. It translates to CASSDRLAGNEQFF.

This rearrangement joins TRBV29-1 to TRBJ1-5; D may be TRBD1 (5 bases). Germline V gene lookup returns CDR1 SQVTM and CDR2 ANQGSEA. The CDR3 length is 13 residues. Trimming cost V 4 bases and J 6 bases, with 13 bases left between them. CDR3 in amino acids: CSVVSRVGQPQHF. The DNA for the CDR3 is TGCAGCGTTGTGAGCAGGGTCGGTCAGCCCCAGCATTTT.

The rearrangement joins TRBV2 to TRBJ2-3, with TRBD2 matching over 8 bases. Germline CDR1 SNHLY, CDR2 FYNNEI. This CDR3 is built from 16 residues. V shed 6 bases and J 5 bases; nucleotides not matched to a gene: 13. The DNA of the CDR3 is TGTGCCAGCAGCGCTGGGCGGGAGGCTTCGGGAGATACGCAGTATTTT. Residues: CASSAGREASGDTQYF.

This chain connects TRBV7-6 to TRBJ2-7, with 7 positions matching TRBD1. The CDR3 is 15 residues long. CDR1 and CDR2 (germline): SGHVS, FNYEAQ. After removal of 5 bases from V and 4 bases from J, the junction contained 11 bases not matched to a gene. CDR3 DNA sequence: TGTGCCAGCAGCCAAGGACAGGTGCCTATTTACGAGCAGTACTTC. Translation gives CASSQGQVPIYEQYF.

The J gene is TRBJ2-5, the V gene TRBV29-1; D gene ambiguous. Germline values: CDR1 SQVTM, CDR2 ANQGSEA. Trimming cost V 3 bases and J 11 bases, with 16 bases left between them. The CDR3 covers 12 residues. The CDR3 DNA is TGCAGCGTTGACGCCCCAGTCGGTGAGCAGTACTTC. This codes for CSVDAPVGEQYF.

This clonotype was found a few times. This sequence joins TRBV20-1 and TRBJ1-6; D is unresolved. CDR1 and CDR2 (germline): DFQATT, SNEGSKA (reference sequence). The germline V and J ends were trimmed by 4 bases and 3 bases, with 10 bases remaining between them. The CDR3 spans 14 residues. The CDR3 DNA sequence: TGCAGTGCTAATGGACGGAGCTATAATTCACCCCTCCACTTT. Translation gives CSANGRSYNSPLHF.

This chain links TRBV20-1 with TRBJ2-3, with D tentatively TRBD1 (6 bases). V lost 3 bases and J lost 0, with 13 bases in between. From germline, CDR1 is DFQATT and CDR2 SNEGSKA (reference sequence). The CDR3 contains 15 residues. This CDR3 is CSASQAGESTDTQYF. The CDR3 bases are TGCAGTGCTAGTCAGGCAGGGGAGAGCACAGATACGCAGTATTTT.

This rearrangement joins TRBV4-3 to TRBJ2-5; D not certain. Trimming shortened V by 1 base and J by 5 bases, and 11 bases separated the two germline ends. The CDR3 is 14 amino acids. The germline gives CDR1 LGHNA, CDR2 YSLEER. In nucleotides, the CDR3 is TGCGCCAGCAGCCAAGGAGACACCGGGGAGACCCAGTACTTC. This codes for CASSQGDTGETQYF.

The chain uses TRBV7-9 and TRBJ2-1; D unclear. The V gene lost 3 bases and the J gene lost 8 bases, with 5 bases spanning the gap. Germline values: CDR1 SEHNR, CDR2 FQNEAQ (reference sequence). CDR3 length equals 11 residues. CDR3 amino acids: CASSLEYEQFF. The CDR3 DNA reads as TGTGCCAGCAGCTTGGAGTATGAGCAGTTCTTC.

The chain is built from TRBV27 and TRBJ2-2; 8 nucleotides match TRBD1. Germline V gene data show CDR1 as MNHEY and CDR2 as SMNVEV (reference sequence). The CDR3 has 13 residues. The junction had 3 bases not matched to a gene; V was cut back by 5 bases and J by 7 bases. The CDR3 reads CASSPDRDGELFF. Written as DNA, the CDR3 is TGTGCCAGCAGTCCGGACAGGGACGGGGAGCTGTTTTTT.

The chain couples TRBV12-3 or TRBV12-4 to TRBJ2-5; D remains unclear. The CDR3 loop spans 12 amino acids. With 3 bases removed from V and 4 bases from J, the gap between germline ends came to 6 bases. CDR3 bases: TGTGCCAGCAGTTTTACGGGAGAGACCCAGTACTTC. Protein product: CASSFTGETQYF.

This chain uses TRBV4-3 with TRBJ2-5, with 9 bases matching TRBD2. The CDR3 sequence is 17 residues long. Unmatched junction bases numbered 13, after V lost 4 bases and J lost 4 bases. Germline V lookup: CDR1 LGHNA, CDR2 YSLEER. CDR3 amino acids: CASSRGLAGEGRETQYF. As DNA, the CDR3 is TGCGCCAGCAGCCGAGGGTTAGCGGGAGAAGGTCGAGAGACCCAGTACTTC.

The CDR3 loop is CASRDHSSNEQFF. The CDR3 coding sequence is TGTGCCAGCCGGGACCACTCGTCCAATGAGCAGTTCTTC. This chain links TRBV28 with TRBJ2-1; D possibly matches TRBD1 or TRBD2 (5 bases each). The CDR3 totals 13 residues. Deletions cut 8 bases from V and 6 bases from J, with 14 bases between. Germline CDR1 is MDHEN and CDR2 is SYDVKM. Looking up the rest from reference TRBV28 and TRBJ2-1 gives the full variable domain: DVKVTQSSRYLVKRTGEKVFLECVQDMDHENMFWYRQDPGLGLRLIYFSYDVKMKEKGDIPEGYSVSREKKERFSLILESASTNQTSMYLCASRDHSSNEQFFGPGTRLTVL.

This clonotype was counted a few times. The V and J genes are TRBV7-8 and TRBJ1-1, with 7 bases lining up with TRBD1. This CDR3 is 15 amino acids long. Germline assignment: CDR1 SGHVS and CDR2 FQNEAQ. V trimming: 6 bases; J trimming: 0 bases; junction bases outside the gene matches: 7. CDR3 sequence reads: CASRAGGRVNTEAFF. CDR3 DNA: TGTGCCAGCAGGGCAGGGGGACGGGTGAACACTGAAGCTTTCTTT.